This T cell receptor beta chain appears in the sequencing data of a study of molecular identifiers for immune sequencing clone quantification. Whole-study results and caveats: Clone sizes could be underestimated for highly expanded clones when identical TCR molecules share a barcode. Clonotypes surpassing 20 RNA copies contained over 97% of effector molecules, versus under 1% in naive cells.

This clonotype was found many times. Its antigen is currently unknown. Germline loops: CDR1 MNHEY, CDR2 SMNVEV (reference sequence). This CDR3 has 13 amino acids. The ends were cut back, 6 bases at V and 6 bases at J, with 14 bases in the middle. Bulk libraries came from a prior protocol with listed TCR primers. Each CDR3 protein is one row after TCRdb ran MiXCR on the PCR reads. The repertoire holds approximately 630,000 distinct CDR3 sequences, with about 25% as singletons. Sorting recovered naive CD8 T cells on a CD8+CD4-CCR7+CD45RA+ profile. The sequencing input was naive CD8+ T cells from blood, with Jurkat cell RNA spiked in. Subset: FACS-sorted CD8+CD4-CCR7+CD45RA+ naive T cells. The V call is TRBV27, the J call TRBJ1-1; weak D call: TRBD1 (6 bases). The receptor comes from a human donor in good health. Some libraries in this study had Jurkat cell RNA spiked in. The chain's CDR3 is CASRLQGRAEAFF. The CDR3 DNA sequence: TGTGCCAGCAGATTACAGGGTAGGGCTGAAGCTTTCTTT.